The text below deals with one T cell receptor beta chain. This entry comes from a study of blood T cell repertoires in COVID-19. Study information: There were acute and convalescent COVID-19 samples, and they came from the United States, Italy and Spain.

V gave up 5 bases and J gave up 7 bases, with 17 bases separating them. The germline V gene encodes CDR1 SEHNR and CDR2 FQNEAQ (reference sequence). The CDR3 is made up of 14 amino acids. In the original analysis: For nucleated cells, counts were estimated from reference gene primer amplification. Repertoires were generated with immunoSEQ multiplex PCR, while TCRdb's copy carries only in-frame clones and drops some. The DNA gave D and trimming, while V, J and clone size come from that table. The sample lists approximately 290,000 clones; 65% to 85% were seen once. The V call is TRBV7-9, the J call TRBJ1-2; D possibly corresponds to TRBD1 (5 bases). The sample was peripheral blood. The receptor comes from a person aged 70 to 85 with COVID-19, enrolled during active disease. This CDR3 reads CASSPSGGLSGYTF. CDR3 DNA sequence: TGTGCCAGCAGCCCCTCGGGGGGATTGAGTGGCTACACCTTC.